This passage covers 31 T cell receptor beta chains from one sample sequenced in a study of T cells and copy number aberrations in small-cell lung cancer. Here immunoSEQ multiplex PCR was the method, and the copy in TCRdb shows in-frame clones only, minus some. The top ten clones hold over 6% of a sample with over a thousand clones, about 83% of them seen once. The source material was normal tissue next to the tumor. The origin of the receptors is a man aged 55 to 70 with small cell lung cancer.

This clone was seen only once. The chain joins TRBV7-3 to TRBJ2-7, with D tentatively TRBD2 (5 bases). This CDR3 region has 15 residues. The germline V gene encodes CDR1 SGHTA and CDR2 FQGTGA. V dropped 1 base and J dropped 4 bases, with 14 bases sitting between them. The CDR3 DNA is TGTGCCAGCAGCTTAAACCCGGTGACGGGGTACGAGCAGTACTTC. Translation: CASSLNPVTGYEQYF.

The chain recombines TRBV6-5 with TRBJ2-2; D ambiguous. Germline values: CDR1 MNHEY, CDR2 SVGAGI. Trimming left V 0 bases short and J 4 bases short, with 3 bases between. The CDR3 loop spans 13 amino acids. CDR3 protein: CASSYSGTGELFF. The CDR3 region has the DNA TGTGCCAGCAGTTACTCAGGCACCGGGGAGCTGTTTTTT.

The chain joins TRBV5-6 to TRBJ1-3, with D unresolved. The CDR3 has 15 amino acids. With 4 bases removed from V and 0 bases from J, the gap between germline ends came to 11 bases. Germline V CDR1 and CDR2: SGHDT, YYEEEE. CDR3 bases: TGTGCCAGCAGCACGACACAGAGCTCTGGAAACACCATATATTTT. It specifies CASSTTQSSGNTIYF.

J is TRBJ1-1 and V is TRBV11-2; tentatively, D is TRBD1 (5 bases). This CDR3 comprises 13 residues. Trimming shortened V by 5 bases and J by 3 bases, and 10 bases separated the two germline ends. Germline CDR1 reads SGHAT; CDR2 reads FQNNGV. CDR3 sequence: CASSTGLDTEAFF. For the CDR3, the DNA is TGTGCCAGCAGCACGGGACTGGACACTGAAGCTTTCTTT.

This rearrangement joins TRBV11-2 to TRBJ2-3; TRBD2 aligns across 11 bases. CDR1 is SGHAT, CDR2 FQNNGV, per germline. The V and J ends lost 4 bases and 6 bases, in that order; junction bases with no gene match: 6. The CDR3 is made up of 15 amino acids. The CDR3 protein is CASSSLAGGGDTQYF. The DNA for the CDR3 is TGTGCCAGCAGCTCTCTAGCGGGAGGAGGTGATACGCAGTATTTT.

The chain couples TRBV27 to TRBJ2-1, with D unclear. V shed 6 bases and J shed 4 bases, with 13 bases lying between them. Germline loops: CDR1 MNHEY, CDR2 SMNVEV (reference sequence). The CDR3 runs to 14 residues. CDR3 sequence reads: CASSPGRPYNEQFF. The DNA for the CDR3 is TGTGCCAGCAGCCCGGGCCGGCCTTACAATGAGCAGTTCTTC.

In DNA form, the CDR3 reads TGTGCCAGCAGCCAAGCCACCGAGCAGTACTTC. Protein sequence: CASSQATEQYF. The J gene is TRBJ2-7, the V gene TRBV14; no firm D call. V gave up 1 base and J gave up 6 bases, with 4 bases separating them. Germline values: CDR1 SGHDN, CDR2 FVKESK. The CDR3 is 11 residues long.

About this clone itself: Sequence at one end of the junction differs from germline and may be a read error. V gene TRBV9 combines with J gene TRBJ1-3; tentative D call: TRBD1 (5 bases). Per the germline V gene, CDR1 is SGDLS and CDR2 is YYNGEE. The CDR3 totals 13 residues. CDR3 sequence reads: CASSLGDGSTIYF. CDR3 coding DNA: TGTGCCAGCAGCCTAGGGGATGGAAGCACCATATATTTT.

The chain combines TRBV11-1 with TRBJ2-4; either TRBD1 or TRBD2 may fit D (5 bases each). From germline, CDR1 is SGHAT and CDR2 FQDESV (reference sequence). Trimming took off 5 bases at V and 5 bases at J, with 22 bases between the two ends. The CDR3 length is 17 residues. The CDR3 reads CASSLMNPGPGENIQYF. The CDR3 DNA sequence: TGTGCCAGCAGCCTAATGAACCCGGGACCCGGAGAAAACATTCAGTACTTC.

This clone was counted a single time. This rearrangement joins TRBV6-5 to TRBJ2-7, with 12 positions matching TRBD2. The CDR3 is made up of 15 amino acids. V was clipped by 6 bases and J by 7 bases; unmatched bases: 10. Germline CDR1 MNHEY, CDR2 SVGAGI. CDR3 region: CASRTGGLAGLEQYF. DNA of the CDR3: TGTGCCAGCAGAACAGGGGGACTAGCGGGTTTAGAGCAGTACTTC.

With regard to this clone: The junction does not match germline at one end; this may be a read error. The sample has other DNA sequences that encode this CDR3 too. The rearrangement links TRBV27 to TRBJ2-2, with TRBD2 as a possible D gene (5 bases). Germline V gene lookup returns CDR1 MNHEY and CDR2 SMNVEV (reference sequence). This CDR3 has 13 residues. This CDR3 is CASSFPNTGELFF. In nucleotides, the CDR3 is TGTGCCAGCAGTTTTCCTAACACCGGGGAACTGTTTTTT.

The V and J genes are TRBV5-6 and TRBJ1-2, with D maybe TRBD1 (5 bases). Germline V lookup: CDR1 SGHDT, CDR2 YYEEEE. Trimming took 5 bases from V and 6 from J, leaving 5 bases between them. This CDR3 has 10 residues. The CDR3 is CASRGHGYTF. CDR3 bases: TGTGCCAGCAGGGGGCATGGCTACACCTTC. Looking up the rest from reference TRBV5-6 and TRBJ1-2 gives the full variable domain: DAGVTQSPTHLIKTRGQQVTLRCSPKSGHDTVSWYQQALGQGPQFIFQYYEEEERQRGNFPDRFSGHQFPNYSSELNVNALLLGDSALYLCASRGHGYTFGSGTRLTVV.

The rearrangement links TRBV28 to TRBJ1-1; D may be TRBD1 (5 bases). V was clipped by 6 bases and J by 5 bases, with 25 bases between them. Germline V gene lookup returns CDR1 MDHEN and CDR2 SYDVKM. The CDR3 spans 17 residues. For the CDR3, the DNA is TGTGCCAGCAGCCCACCTAGGGGCAGGGTAGTTGGGACTGAAGCTTTCTTT. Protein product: CASSPPRGRVVGTEAFF.

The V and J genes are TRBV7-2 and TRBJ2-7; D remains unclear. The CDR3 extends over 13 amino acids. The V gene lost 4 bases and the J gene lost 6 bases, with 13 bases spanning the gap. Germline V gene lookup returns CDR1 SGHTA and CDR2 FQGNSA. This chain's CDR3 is CASSSQPGSEQYF. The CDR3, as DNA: TGTGCCAGCAGCTCGCAACCTGGGTCCGAGCAGTACTTC.

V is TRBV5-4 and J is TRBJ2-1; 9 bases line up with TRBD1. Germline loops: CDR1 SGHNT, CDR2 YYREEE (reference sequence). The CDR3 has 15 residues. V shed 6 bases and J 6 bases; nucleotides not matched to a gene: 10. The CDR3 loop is CASITRTGAGNEQFF. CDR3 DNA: TGTGCCAGCATCACTAGGACAGGGGCCGGCAATGAGCAGTTCTTC. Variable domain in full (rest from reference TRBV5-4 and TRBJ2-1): ETGVTQSPTHLIKTRGQQVTLRCSSQSGHNTVSWYQQALGQGPQFIFQYYREEENGRGNFPPRFSGLQFPNYSSELNVNALELDDSALYLCASITRTGAGNEQFFGPGTRLTVL.

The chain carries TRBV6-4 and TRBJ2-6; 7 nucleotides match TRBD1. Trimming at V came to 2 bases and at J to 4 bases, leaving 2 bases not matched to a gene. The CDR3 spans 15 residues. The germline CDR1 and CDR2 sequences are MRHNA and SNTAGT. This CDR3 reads CASSDRGLGANVLTF. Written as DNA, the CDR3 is TGTGCCAGCAGTGACAGGGGGCTGGGGGCCAACGTCCTGACTTTC.

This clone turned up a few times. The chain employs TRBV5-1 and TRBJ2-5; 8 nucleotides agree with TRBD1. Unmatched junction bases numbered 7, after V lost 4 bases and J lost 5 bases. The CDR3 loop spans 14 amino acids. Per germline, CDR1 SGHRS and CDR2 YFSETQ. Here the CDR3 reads CASSRDRIKETQYF. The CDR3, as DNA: TGCGCCAGCAGCCGGGACAGGATAAAGGAGACCCAGTACTTC.

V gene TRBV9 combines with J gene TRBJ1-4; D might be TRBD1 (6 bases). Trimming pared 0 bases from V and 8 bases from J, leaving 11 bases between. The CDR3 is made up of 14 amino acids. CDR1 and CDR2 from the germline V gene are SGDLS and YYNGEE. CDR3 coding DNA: TGTGCCAGCAGCGTAGAGGGGGTAGGCGAAAAACTGTTTTTT. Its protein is CASSVEGVGEKLFF.

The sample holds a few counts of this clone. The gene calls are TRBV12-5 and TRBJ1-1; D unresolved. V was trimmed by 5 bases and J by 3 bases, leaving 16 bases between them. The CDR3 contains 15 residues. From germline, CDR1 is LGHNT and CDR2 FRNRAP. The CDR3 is CASGRLFGLDTEAFF. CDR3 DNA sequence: TGTGCTAGTGGTCGCCTTTTTGGGTTAGACACTGAAGCTTTCTTT.

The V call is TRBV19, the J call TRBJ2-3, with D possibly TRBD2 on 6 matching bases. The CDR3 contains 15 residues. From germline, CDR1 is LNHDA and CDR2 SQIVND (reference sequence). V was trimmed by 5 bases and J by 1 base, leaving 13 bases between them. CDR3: CASSPIAVGTDTQYF. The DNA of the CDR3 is TGTGCCAGTAGTCCAATAGCGGTAGGCACAGATACGCAGTATTTT.

The CDR3 is CASSQDGNRYNEQFF. DNA for the CDR3: TGCGCCAGCAGCCAAGATGGTAACAGATACAATGAGCAGTTCTTC. This chain uses TRBV4-3 with TRBJ2-1; D remains unclear. V shed 0 bases and J shed 4 bases, with 10 bases lying between them. Per the germline V gene, CDR1 is LGHNA and CDR2 is YSLEER. The CDR3 spans 15 residues.

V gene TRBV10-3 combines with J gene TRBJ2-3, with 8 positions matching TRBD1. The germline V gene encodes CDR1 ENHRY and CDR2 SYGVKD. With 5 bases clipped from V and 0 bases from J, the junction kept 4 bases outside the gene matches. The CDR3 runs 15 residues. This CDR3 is CAISRTGLSTDTQYF. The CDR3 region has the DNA TGTGCCATCAGTAGGACAGGGCTTAGCACAGATACGCAGTATTTT.

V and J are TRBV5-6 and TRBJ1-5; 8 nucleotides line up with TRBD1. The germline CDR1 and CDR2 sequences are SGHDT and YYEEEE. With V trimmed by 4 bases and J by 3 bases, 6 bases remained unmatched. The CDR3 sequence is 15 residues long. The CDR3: CASSGWTGNNQPQHF. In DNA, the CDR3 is TGTGCCAGCAGCGGGTGGACAGGGAACAATCAGCCCCAGCATTTT.

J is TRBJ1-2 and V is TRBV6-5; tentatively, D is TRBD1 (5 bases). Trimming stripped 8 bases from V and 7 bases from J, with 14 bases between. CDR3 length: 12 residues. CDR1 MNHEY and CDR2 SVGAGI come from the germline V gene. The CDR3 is CASGRGGGGYTF. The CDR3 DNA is TGTGCCAGCGGCCGGGGGGGTGGTGGCTACACCTTC.

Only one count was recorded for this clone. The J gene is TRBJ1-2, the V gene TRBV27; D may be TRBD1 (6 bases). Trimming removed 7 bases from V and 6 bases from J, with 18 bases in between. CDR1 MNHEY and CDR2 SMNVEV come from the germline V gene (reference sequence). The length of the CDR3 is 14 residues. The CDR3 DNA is TGTGCCAGCACCCCCTCGACAGGATATAATGGCTACACCTTC. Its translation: CASTPSTGYNGYTF.

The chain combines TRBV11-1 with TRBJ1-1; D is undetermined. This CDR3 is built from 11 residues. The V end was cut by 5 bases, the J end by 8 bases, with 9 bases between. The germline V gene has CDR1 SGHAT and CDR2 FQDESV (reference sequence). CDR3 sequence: CASSPRREAFF. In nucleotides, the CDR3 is TGTGCCAGCAGCCCTAGACGGGAAGCTTTCTTT.

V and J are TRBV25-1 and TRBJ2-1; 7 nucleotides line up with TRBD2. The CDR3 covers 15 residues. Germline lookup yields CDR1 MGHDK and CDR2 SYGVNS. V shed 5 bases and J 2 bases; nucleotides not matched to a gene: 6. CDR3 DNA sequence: TGTGCCAGCAGTCCTGGGGCGGGGGCCTACAATGAGCAGTTCTTC. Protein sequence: CASSPGAGAYNEQFF.

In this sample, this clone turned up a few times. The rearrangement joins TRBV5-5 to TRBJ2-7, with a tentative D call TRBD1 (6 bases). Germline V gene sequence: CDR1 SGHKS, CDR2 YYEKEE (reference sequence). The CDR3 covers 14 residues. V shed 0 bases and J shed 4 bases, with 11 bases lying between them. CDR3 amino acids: CASSLAGESYEQYF. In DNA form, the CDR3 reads TGTGCCAGCAGCTTGGCAGGGGAGTCTTACGAGCAGTACTTC. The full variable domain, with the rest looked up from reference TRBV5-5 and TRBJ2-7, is DAGVTQSPTHLIKTRGQQVTLRCSPISGHKSVSWYQQVLGQGPQFIFQYYEKEERGRGNFPDRFSARQFPNYSSELNVNALLLGDSALYLCASSLAGESYEQYFGPGTRLTVT.

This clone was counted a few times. The CDR3 nucleotides read TGTGCCAGCAACCCCCAGCCCCCTAGCGTTGGAGAGACCCAGTACTTC. Protein sequence: CASNPQPPSVGETQYF. This sequence joins TRBV28 and TRBJ2-5, with a possible D match to TRBD2 (6 bases). With 7 bases removed from V and 4 bases from J, the gap between germline ends came to 22 bases. Germline CDR1 is MDHEN and CDR2 is SYDVKM. The CDR3 has 16 residues.

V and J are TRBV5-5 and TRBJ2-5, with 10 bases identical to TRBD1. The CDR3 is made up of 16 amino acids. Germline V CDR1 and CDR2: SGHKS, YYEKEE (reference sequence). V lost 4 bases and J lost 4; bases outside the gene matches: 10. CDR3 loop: CASSPWTGGSGETQYF. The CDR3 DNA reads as TGTGCCAGCAGCCCGTGGACAGGGGGAAGTGGAGAGACCCAGTACTTC.

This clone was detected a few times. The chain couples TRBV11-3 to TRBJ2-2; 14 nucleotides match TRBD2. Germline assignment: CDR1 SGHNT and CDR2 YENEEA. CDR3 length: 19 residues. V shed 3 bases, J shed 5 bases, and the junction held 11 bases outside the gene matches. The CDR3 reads CASSLSPTSGRGRTGELFF. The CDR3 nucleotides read TGTGCCAGCAGCTTGAGTCCGACTAGCGGGAGGGGTCGTACCGGGGAGCTGTTTTTT.